This TCR beta chain appears in the sequencing data of a study of blood T cell repertoires in COVID-19. Turning to the study itself: PBMCs, B-cell-depleted T cells, or T cells provided the cDNA or gDNA that made up the material.

The table came from immunoSEQ multiplex PCR; TCRdb's copy has only in-frame clones and leaves some out. The sample carries about 240,000 clones, about 82% recorded once. The clonotype comes from a man over 45 with COVID-19, enrolled during active disease. The sequenced sample was peripheral blood.

The CDR3 nucleotides are TGTGCCAGCAGTTACTCGACTTCGGAAAACATTCAGTACTTC. Encoded protein: CASSYSTSENIQYF. V and J are TRBV6-5 and TRBJ2-4; D remains unclear. CDR3 length: 14 amino acids. Trimming pared 0 bases from V and 5 bases from J, leaving 8 bases between. CDR1 MNHEY and CDR2 SVGAGI come from the germline V gene.